This record looks at one T cell receptor (beta chain) sequence and its context. These data belong to a study of technical replicates of blood from several donors. The repertoire was sequenced with immunoSEQ multiplex PCR; TCRdb's copy has only in-frame clones and lacks some. The sample holds some 49,000 clones, approximately 90% seen once. The CDR3 spans 16 residues. Trimming stripped 4 bases from V and 4 bases from J, with 17 bases between. Germline CDR1 reads SGHNT; CDR2 reads YYREEE (reference sequence). The sequenced sample consisted of PBMCs. V gene TRBV5-4 combines with J gene TRBJ2-2, with D unresolved. The receptor comes from a human donor in good health. Some clones in this sample may be carry-over from other donors' samples. The CDR3 reads CASSLGSLTLTGELFF. CDR3 nucleotides: TGTGCCAGCAGCCTCGGGTCTCTAACACTCACCGGGGAGCTGTTTTTT.